These T cell receptor beta chains were read from a single sample in a study of cytomegalovirus exposure and HLA in healthy donors. Measured with immunoSEQ multiplex PCR; TCRdb has only the in-frame clones, and not every one. The sample records roughly 100,000 clones, more than 75% being singletons. Specimen: PBMCs. Receptor source: a woman aged 40 to 49 in good health and CMV-seronegative. Both conserved end residues are part of each CDR3. D genes are given only for firm matches. Rows give clone size only sometimes, using once, few, many, or a class for an expanded clone.

. | TRBJ2-1 | TRBV4-1 | TRBD2 | TGCGCCAGCAGCCAAGTCGGCGGGAGGGCCGGGGATGAGCAGTTCTTC | CASSQVGGRAGDEQFF
once | TRBJ1-5 | TRBV28 | TRBD1 | TGTGCCAGCAGTCTAGGGTACGGGACAGGGTATCAGCCCCAGCATTTT | CASSLGYGTGYQPQHF
once | TRBJ2-7 | TRBV6-6 | TRBD2 | TGTGCCAGCAGCGGTAGCGGGCGATTGGATTACGAGCAGTACTTC | CASSGSGRLDYEQYF
once | TRBJ2-2 | TRBV9 | . | TGTGCCAGCAGCCCCCGGCCGGAGGTCGGGGAGCTGTTTTTT | CASSPRPEVGELFF
. | TRBJ1-4 | TRBV28 | . | TGTGCCAGCAGTTTTCCAAACGGGGAGGTAAATGACGTCGATGCAACTAATGAAAAACTGTTTTTT | CASSFPNGEVNDVDATNEKLFF
. | TRBJ2-7 | TRBV28 | . | TGTGCCAGCAGTTTAGGGACTCATGAGCAGTACTTC | CASSLGTHEQYF
. | TRBJ1-2 | TRBV5-6 | TRBD1 | TGTGCCAGCAGCCCCTACACCCCGGGACAGGGAGGCTATGGCTACACCTTC | CASSPYTPGQGGYGYTF
few | TRBJ2-3 | TRBV28 | TRBD2 | TGTGCCAGCAGCCCCGGACTAGCGGGAGATACGCAGTATTTT | CASSPGLAGDTQYF
. | TRBJ1-5 | TRBV28 | . | TGTGCCAGCAGTTCTGGACAGAGCAATCAGCCCCAGCATTTT | CASSSGQSNQPQHF
. | TRBJ1-5 | TRBV7-8 | TRBD1 | TGTGCCAGCAGCCCCGGACAGGGCCATCAGCCCCAGCATTTT | CASSPGQGHQPQHF
. | TRBJ1-4 | TRBV7-2 | . | TGTGCCAGCAGCCCGTGGTCAGGGCCAGATAATGAAAAACTGTTTTTT | CASSPWSGPDNEKLFF
. | TRBJ1-5 | TRBV28 | TRBD1 | TGTGCCAGCAGTTCCGGGACAGGGAGTATCGGGGGTCAGCCCCAGCATTTT | CASSSGTGSIGGQPQHF